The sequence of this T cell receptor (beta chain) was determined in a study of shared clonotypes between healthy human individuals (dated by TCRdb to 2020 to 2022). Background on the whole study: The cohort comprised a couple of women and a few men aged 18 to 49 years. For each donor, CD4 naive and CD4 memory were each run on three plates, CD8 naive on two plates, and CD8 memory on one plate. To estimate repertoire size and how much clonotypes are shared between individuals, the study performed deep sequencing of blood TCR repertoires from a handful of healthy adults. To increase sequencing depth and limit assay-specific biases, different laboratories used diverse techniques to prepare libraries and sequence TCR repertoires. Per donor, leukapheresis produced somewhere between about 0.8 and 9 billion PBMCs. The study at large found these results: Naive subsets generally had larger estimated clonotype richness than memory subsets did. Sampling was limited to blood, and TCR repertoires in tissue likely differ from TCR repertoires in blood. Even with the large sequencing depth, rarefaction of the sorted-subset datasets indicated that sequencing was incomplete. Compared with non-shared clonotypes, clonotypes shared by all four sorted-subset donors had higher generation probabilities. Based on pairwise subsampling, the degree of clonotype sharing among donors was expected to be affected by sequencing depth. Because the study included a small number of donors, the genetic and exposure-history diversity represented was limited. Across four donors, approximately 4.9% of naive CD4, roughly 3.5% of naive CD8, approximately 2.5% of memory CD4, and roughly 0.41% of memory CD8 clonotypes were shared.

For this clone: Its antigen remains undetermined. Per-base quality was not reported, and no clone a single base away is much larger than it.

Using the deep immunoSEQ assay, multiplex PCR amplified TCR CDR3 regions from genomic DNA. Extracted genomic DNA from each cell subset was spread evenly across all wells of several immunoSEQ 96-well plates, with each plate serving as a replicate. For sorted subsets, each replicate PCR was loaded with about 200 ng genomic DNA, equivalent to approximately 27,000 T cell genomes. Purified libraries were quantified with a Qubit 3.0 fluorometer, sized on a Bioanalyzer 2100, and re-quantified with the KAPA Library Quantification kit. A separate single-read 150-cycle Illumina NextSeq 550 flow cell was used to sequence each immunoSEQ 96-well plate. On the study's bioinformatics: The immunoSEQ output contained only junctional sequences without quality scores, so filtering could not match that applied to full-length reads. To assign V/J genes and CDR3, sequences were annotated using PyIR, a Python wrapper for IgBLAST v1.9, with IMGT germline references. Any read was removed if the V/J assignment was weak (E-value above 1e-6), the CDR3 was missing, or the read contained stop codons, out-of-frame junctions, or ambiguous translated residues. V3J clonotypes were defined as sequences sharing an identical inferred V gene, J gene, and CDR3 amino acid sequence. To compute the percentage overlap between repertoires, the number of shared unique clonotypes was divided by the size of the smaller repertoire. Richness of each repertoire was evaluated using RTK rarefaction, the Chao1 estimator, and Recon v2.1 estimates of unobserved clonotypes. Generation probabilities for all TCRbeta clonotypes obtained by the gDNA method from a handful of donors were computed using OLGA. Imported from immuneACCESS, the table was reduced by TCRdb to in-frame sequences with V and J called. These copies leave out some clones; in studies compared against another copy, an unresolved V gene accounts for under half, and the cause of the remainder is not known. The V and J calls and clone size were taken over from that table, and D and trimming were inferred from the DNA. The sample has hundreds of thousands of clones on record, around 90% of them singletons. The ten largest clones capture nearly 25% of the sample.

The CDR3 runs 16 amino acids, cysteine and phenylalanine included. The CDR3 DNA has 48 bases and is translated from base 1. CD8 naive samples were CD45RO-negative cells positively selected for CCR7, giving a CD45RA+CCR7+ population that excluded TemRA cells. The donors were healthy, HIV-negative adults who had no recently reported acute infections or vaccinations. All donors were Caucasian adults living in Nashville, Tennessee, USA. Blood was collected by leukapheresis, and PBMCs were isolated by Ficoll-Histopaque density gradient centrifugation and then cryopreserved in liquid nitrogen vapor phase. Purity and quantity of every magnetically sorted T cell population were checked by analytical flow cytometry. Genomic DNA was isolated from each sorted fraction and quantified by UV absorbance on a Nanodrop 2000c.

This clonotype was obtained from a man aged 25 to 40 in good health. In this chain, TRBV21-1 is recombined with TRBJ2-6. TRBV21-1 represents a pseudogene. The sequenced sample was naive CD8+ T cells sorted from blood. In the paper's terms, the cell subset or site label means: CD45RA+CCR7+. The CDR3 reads CASSPQGGSGANVLTF. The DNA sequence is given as TGTGCCAGCAGCCCCCAGGGGGGGAGTGGGGCCAACGTCCTGACTTTC.